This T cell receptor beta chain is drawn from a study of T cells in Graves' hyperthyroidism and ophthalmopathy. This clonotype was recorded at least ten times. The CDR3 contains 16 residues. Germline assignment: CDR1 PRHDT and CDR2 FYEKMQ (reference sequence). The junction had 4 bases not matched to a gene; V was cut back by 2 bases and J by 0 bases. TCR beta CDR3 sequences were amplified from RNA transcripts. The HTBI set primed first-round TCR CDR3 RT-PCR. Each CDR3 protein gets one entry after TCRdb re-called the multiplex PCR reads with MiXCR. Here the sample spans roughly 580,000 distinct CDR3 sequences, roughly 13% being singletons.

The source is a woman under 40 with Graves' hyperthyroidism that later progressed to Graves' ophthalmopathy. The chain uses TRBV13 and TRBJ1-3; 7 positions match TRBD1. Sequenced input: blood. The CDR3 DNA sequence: TGTGCCAGCAGCTTATCGGGACAGCGCTCTGGAAACACCATATATTTT. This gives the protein CASSLSGQRSGNTIYF.